The clone carrying this T cell receptor (beta chain) appeared a few times. Its specificity is not known. This sample is part of a study of glioma-infiltrating T cells. The CDR3 spans 13 residues. The germline gives CDR1 SGHNT, CDR2 YYREEE (reference sequence). V trimming: 3 bases; J trimming: 0 bases; junction bases outside the gene matches: 0. General observations from the study: Above-expected tissue-blood divergence occurred in all gliomas, most in low-grade ones. Very few CDR3 sequences were shared between tissue and blood.

Using RNA template, CDR3s of TCR alpha and beta were amplified with iRepertoire arm-PCR. Tissue mRNA or PBMC total RNA, about 85-400 ng, went into one-step reverse transcription and amplification. TCRdb re-analysed the multiplex PCR reads in MiXCR, keeping a single row per CDR3 protein. Of under 200,000 distinct CDR3 sequences in the sample, around 40% were seen once. The sequence was obtained from a human donor with low-grade glioma or glioblastoma, undergoing nonglioma brain surgery, or in good health (not recorded which). The chain employs TRBV5-4 and TRBJ2-7, with 7 bases that match TRBD2. The sequencing input was glioma tissue, nonneoplastic brain tissue, or PBMCs (not recorded which). CDR3 region: CASSSGGSYEQYF. For the CDR3, the DNA is TGTGCCAGCAGCTCGGGGGGCTCCTACGAGCAGTACTTC.